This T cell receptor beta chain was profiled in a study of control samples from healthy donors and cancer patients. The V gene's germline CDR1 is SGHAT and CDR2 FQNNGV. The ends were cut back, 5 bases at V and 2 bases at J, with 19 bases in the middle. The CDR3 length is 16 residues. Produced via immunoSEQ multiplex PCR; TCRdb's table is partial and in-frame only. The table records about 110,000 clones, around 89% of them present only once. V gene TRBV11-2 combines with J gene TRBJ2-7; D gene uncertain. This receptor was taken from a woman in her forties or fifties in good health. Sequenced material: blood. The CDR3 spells CASSPRPRRETYEQYF. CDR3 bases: TGTGCCAGCAGCCCCCGTCCCCGTAGGGAAACCTACGAGCAGTACTTC.